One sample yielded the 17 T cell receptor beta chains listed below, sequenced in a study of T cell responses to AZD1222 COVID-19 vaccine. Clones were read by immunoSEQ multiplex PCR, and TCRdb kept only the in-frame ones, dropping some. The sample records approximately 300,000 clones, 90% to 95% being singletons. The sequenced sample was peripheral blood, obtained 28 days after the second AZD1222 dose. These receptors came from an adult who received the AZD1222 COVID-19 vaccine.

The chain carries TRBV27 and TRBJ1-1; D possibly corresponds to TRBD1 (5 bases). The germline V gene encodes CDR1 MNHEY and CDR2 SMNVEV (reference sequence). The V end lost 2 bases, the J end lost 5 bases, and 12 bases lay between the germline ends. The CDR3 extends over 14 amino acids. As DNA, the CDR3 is TGTGCCAGCAGTTTAATAGGGGCGAAGACTGAAGCTTTCTTT. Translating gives CASSLIGAKTEAFF.

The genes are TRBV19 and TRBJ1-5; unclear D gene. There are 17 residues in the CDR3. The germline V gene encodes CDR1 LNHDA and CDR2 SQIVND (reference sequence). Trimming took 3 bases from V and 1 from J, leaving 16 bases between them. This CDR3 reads CASSMWAARASNQPQHF. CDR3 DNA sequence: TGTGCCAGTAGTATGTGGGCGGCCCGAGCGAGCAATCAGCCCCAGCATTTT. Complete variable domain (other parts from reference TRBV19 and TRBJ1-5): DGGITQSPKYLFRKEGQNVTLSCEQNLNHDAMYWYRQDPGQGLRLIYYSQIVNDFQKGDIAEGYSVSREKKESFPLTVTSAQKNPTAFYLCASSMWAARASNQPQHFGDGTRLSIL.

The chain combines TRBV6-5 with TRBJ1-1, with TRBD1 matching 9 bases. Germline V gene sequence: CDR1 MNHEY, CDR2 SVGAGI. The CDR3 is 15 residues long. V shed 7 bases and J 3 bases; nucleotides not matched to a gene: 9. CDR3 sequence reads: CASKRTGERHTEAFF. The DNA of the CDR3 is TGTGCCAGCAAACGGACAGGGGAACGGCACACTGAAGCTTTCTTT.

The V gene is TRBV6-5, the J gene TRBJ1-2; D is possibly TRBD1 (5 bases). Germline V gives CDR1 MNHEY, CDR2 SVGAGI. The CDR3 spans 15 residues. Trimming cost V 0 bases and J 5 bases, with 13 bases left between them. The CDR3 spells CASSYSGGEGYGYTF. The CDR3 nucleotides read TGTGCCAGCAGTTACTCGGGAGGGGAAGGATATGGCTACACCTTC.

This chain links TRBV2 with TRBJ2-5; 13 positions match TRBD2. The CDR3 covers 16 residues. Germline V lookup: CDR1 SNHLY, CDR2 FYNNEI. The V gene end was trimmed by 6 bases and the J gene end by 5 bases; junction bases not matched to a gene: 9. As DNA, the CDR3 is TGTGCCAGCAGCGCGACTAGCGGGGGGCGAGGGGAGACCCAGTACTTC. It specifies CASSATSGGRGETQYF.

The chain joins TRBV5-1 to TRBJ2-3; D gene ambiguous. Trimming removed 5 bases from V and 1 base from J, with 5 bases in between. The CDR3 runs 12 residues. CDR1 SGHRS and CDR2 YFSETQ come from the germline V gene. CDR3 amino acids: CASSTGTDTQYF. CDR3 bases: TGCGCCAGCAGTACGGGCACAGATACGCAGTATTTT.

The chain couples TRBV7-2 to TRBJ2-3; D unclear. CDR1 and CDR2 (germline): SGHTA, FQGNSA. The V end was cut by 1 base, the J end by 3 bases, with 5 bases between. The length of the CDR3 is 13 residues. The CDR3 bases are TGTGCCAGCAGCTTAGACCGAACAGATACGCAGTATTTT. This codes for CASSLDRTDTQYF. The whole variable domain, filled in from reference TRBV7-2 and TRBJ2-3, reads GAGVSQSPSNKVTEKGKDVELRCDPISGHTALYWYRQSLGQGLEFLIYFQGNSAPDKSGLPSDRFSAERTGGSVSTLTIQRTQQEDSAVYLCASSLDRTDTQYFGPGTRLTVL.

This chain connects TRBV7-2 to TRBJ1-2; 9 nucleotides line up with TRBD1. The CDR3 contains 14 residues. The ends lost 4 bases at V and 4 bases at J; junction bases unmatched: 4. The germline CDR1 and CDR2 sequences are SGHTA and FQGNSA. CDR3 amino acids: CASSSTGGFYGYTF. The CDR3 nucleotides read TGTGCCAGCAGCTCGACAGGGGGTTTCTATGGCTACACCTTC.

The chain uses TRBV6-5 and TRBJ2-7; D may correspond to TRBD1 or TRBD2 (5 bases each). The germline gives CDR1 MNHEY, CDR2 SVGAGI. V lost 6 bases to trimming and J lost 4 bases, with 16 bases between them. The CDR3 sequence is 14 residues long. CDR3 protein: CASSYDGTSYEQYF. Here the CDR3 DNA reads TGTGCCAGCAGCTACGACGGGACGAGTTACGAGCAGTACTTC.

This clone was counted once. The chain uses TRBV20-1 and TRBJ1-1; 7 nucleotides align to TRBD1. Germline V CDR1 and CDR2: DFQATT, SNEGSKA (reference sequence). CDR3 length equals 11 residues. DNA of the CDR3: TGCAGGGGGGACAGTGGCACTGAAGCTTTCTTT. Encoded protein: CRGDSGTEAFF.

CDR3 loop: CASADRGGVNTEAFF. The CDR3 coding sequence is TGTGCCAGCGCGGACAGGGGAGGGGTGAACACTGAAGCTTTCTTT. This rearrangement joins TRBV2 to TRBJ1-1; the match to TRBD1 covers 9 bases. This CDR3 is 15 amino acids long. The V gene end was trimmed by 8 bases and the J gene end by 0 bases; junction bases not matched to a gene: 7. In germline, CDR1 is SNHLY, CDR2 FYNNEI.

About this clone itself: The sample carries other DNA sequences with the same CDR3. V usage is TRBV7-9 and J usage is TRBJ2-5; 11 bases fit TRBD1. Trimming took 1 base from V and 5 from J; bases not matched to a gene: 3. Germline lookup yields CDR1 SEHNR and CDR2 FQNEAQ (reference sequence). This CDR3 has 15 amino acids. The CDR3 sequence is CASSLGTGGRETQYF. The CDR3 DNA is TGTGCCAGCAGCTTAGGGACAGGGGGCCGGGAGACCCAGTACTTC. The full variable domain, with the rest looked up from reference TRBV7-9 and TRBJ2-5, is DTGVSQNPRHKITKRGQNVTFRCDPISEHNRLYWYRQTLGQGPEFLTYFQNEAQLEKSRLLSDRFSAERPKGSFSTLEIQRTEQGDSAMYLCASSLGTGGRETQYFGPGTRLLVL.

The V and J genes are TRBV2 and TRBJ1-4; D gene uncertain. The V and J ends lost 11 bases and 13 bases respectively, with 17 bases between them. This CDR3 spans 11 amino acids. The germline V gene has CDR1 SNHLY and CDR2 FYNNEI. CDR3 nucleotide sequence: TGTGCCGTGGACGGAGTTAAAGGACTGTTTTTT. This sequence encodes CAVDGVKGLFF.

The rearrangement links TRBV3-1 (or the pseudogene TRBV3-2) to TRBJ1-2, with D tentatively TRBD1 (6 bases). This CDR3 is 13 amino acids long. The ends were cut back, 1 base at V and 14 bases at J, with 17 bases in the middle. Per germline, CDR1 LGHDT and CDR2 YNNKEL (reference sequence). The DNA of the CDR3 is TGTGCCAGCAGCCAAGGGACAGTTTATGGCTTTACCTTC. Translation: CASSQGTVYGFTF.

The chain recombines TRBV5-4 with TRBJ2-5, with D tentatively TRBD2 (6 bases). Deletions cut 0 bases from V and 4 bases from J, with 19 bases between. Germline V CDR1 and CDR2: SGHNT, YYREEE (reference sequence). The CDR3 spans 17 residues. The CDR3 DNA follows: TGTGCCAGCAGCTTGGGGGGCTTTCTGACCGGGGGAGAGACCCAGTACTTC. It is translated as CASSLGGFLTGGETQYF. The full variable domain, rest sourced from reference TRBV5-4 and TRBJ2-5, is ETGVTQSPTHLIKTRGQQVTLRCSSQSGHNTVSWYQQALGQGPQFIFQYYREEENGRGNFPPRFSGLQFPNYSSELNVNALELDDSALYLCASSLGGFLTGGETQYFGPGTRLLVL.

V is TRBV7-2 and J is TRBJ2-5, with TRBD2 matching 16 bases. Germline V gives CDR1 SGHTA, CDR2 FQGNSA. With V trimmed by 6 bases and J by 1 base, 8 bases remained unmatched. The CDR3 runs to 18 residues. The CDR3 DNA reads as TGTGCCAGCAGGACCGGGACTAGCGGGAGGGCCGTCCAAGAGACCCAGTACTTC. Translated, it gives CASRTGTSGRAVQETQYF.

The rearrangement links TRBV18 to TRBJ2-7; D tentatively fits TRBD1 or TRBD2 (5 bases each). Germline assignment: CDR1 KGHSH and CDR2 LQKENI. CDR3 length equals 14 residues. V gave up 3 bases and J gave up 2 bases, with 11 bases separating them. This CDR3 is CASSPGAQAYEQYF. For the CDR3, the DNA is TGTGCCAGCTCACCCGGGGCTCAGGCCTACGAGCAGTACTTC.